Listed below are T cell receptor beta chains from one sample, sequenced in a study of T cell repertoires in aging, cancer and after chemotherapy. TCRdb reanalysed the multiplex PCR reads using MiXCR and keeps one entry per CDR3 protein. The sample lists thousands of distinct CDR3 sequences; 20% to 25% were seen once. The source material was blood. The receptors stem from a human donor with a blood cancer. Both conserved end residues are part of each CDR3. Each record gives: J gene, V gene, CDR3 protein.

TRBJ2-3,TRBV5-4,CASSLDGDTQYF
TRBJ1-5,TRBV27,CASSLRGENGNQPQHF
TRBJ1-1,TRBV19,CASSIKTGANTEAFF
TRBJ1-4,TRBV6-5,CASSYVGQGAQYEKLFF
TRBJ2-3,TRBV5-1,CASSSDRSTDTQYF
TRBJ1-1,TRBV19,CASSPPGSSRATAFF
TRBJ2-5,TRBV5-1,CASGRKGDLETQYF
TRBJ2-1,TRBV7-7,CASSLGGGNEQFF
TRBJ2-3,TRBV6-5,CASKGLAGPDTQYF
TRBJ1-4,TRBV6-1,CASSEAGGGGNEKLFF
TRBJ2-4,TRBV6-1,CASSEQLTAPTIQYF
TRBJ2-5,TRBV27,CASSPRTSGSETQYF
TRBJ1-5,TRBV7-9,CASSAEGGQPQHF
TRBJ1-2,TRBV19,CASSTSGTGGYDYGYTF
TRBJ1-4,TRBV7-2,CASSRGRTNEKLFF
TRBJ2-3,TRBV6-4,CASSDGHGGGTDTQYF
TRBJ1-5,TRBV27,CASSHTGGAGQPQHF
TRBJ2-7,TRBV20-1,CSARGGLAGVYEQYF
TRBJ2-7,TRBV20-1,CSASGTSVYEQYF
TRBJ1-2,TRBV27,CASSTGTGYGYTF
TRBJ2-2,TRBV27,CASSLEGRRTGELFF
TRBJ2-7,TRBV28,CASSPAPYARYEQYF
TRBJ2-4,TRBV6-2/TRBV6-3,CASSYGGGGAPIF
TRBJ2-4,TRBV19,CASSILAGGTAKNIQYF
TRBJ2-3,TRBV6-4,CASSSSGGYTDTQYF
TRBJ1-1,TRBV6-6,CAISAGGETFF
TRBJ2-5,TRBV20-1,CSAISGRAFETQYF
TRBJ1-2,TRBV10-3,CAISDFSREGYTF